The 3 T cell receptor beta chains reported below all come from one sample, sequenced in a study of low-dose radiotherapy and immunotherapy resistance in tumors. As for time point: before trial treatment. Primers used for first-strand cDNA, a TRAV- and TRBV-specific set, covered both alpha and beta chains. With a V-primer adapter and a constant-region primer, TCRs were amplified for approximately 19 PCR cycles. MiXCR, run by TCRdb on the reads, gives a single entry per CDR3 protein. The sample has about 64,000 distinct CDR3 sequences; about 26% are singletons. Sample: PBMCs, taken before treatment. The receptors were sampled from a male donor with rectosigmoid adenocarcinoma.

CDR3 coding DNA: TGCAGCGTTGGGGGGGCCCTTGGGATGAACACTGAAGCTTTCTTT. Protein sequence: CSVGGALGMNTEAFF. This chain joins TRBV29-1 and TRBJ1-1, with D possibly matching TRBD1 (6 bases). The CDR3 covers 15 residues. Per germline, CDR1 SQVTM and CDR2 ANQGSEA. V lost 4 bases, J lost 0 bases, and 15 bases lay in between.

At least ten counts were recorded for this clonotype. This rearrangement joins TRBV18 to TRBJ1-1, with TRBD1 matching 7 bases. The trim removed 6 bases at V and 1 base at J, leaving 5 bases unmatched. CDR3 length equals 14 residues. Germline V lookup: CDR1 KGHSH, CDR2 LQKENI. This chain's CDR3 is CASSPRDRNTEAFF. As DNA, the CDR3 is TGTGCCAGCTCGCCTCGGGACAGGAACACTGAAGCTTTCTTT.

This clonotype was counted only a few times. The likely explanation is a read error, given a far larger clone one base away. The chain employs TRBV28 and TRBJ2-5, with TRBD1 matching over 11 bases. Germline V gene lookup returns CDR1 MDHEN and CDR2 SYDVKM. The CDR3 loop spans 14 amino acids. V gave up 8 bases and J gave up 11 bases; unmatched junction bases: 13. CDR3 protein: CASRGTGGSNGQYF. The DNA for the CDR3 is TGTGCCAGCCGCGGGACAGGGGGTAGCAATGGGCAGTACTTC.